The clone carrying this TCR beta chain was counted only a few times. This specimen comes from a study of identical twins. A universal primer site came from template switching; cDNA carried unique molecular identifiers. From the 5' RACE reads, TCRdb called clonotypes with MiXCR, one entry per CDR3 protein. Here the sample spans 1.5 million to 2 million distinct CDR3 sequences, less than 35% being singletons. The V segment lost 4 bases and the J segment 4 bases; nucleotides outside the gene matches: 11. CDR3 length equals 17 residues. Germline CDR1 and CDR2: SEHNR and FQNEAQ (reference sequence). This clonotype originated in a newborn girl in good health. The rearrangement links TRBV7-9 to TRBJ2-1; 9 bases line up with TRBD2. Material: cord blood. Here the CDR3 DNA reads TGTGCCAGCAGCTCTAGCCCAGGGCTAGCGGGGTACAATGAGCAGTTCTTC. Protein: CASSSSPGLAGYNEQFF.